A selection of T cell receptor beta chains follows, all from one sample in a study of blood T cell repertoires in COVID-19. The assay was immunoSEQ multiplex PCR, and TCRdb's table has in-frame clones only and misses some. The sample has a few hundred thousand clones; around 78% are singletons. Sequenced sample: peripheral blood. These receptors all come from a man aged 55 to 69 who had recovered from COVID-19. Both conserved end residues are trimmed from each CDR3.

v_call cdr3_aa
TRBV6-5 ASSYSTLALGELF
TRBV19 ASSPRSGHNEQF
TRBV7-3 ASSEKGRTGART
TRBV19 ASSDLSRETQY
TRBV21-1 ASSKVGQENGLF
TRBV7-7 ASSLNAGGLNEQF
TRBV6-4 ASSDSGGYPNYGYT
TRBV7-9 ASSLAGPLPYNEQF
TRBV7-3 ASSRPSGGTADTQY
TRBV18 ASSPRTEQNTEAF
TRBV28 ASSSQGKPSYEQY
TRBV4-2 ASSQDSGQGHEQY
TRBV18 ASSPNRGASPLH
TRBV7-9 ASSSRGDEQY
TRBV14 ASSQVKGAEAF
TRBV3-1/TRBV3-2 ASSQATGELF
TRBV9 ASSVVAGGNEQF
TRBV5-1 ASSIQGGRTNEKLF
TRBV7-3 ASSLGLSGVAT
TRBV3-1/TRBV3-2 ASSQVQGGRTDTQY
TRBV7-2 ASSLGGVVNEQF
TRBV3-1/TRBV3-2 ASSPTGPTGELF
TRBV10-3 AISESVLVSYNEQF
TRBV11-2 ASSSSSYEQY
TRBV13 ASSPEGGRGYVQQY
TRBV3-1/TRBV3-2 ASSQGASGSFEQF
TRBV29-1 SVGGTQGDVAYT
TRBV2 ASSRESPNSPLH
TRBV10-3 AISESTGDGYT
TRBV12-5 ASGLAGSQGGYT
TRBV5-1 ASSLDRVGTEAF
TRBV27 ASSLSRGQDGYT
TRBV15 ATSRSGRVDTQY
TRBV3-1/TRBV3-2 ASSPPRTSGRPDTQY
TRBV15 ATSREPGTGVETQY
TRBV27 ASSLTDRTYEQY
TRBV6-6 ASSAGTSGAKTQY
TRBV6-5 ASRGSYNEQF
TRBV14 ASSQGPNTEAF
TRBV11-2 ASSLASGRAREQY
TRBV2 ASSWTVSNQPQH
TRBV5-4 ASSAWDTATNEKLF
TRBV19 ASSTDRVVGELF
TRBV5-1 ASSLHTGVNEKLF
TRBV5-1 ASSLEAGGSYEQY
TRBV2 ASRGIAGGNYEQY
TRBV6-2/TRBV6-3 ASSIQGSTYEQY
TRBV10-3 AISESRGGARQDTQY
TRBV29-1 SVGLTGGTGANVLT
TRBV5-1 ASSRRQGYEQY
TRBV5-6 ASSSGSWADTQY
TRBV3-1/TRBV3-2 ASSLGQFTYEQY
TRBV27 ASSLTYYDSEQY
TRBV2 ASAAERTGPTEAF
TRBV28 ASSSTRGATDTQY
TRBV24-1 ATSDAAGRPETQY
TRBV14 ASSPEGGRKTQY